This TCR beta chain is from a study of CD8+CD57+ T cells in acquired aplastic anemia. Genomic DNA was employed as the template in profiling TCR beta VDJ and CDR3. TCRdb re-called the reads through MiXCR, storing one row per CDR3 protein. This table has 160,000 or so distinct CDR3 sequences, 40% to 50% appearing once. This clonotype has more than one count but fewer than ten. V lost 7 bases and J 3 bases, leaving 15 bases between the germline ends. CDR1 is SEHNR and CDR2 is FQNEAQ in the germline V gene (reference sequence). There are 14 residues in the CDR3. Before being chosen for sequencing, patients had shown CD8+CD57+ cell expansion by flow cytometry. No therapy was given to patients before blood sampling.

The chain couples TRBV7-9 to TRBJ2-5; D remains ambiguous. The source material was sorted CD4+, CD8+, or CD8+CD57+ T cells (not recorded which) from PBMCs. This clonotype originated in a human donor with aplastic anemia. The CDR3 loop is CASTSSWGKETQYF. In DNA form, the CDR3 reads TGTGCCAGCACCTCCTCCTGGGGTAAAGAGACCCAGTACTTC.